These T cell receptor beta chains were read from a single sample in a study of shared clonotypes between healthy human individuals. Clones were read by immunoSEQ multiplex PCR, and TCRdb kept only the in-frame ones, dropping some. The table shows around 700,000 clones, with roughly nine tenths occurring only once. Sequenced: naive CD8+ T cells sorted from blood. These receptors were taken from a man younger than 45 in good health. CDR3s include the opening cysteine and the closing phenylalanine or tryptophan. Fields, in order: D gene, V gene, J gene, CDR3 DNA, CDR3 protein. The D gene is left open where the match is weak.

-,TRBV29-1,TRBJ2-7,TGCAGCGCAATCGACAGTTACTACGAGCAGTACTTC,CSAIDSYYEQYF
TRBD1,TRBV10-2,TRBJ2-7,TGCGCCAGCACCTTGACAGGGATCGAGCAGTACTTC,CASTLTGIEQYF
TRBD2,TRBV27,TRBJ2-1,TGTGCCAGCGCGGGGGAAGGGATGGGCCAGTCCTACAATGAGCAGTTCTTC,CASAGEGMGQSYNEQFF
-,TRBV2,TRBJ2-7,TGTGCCAGCAGTTTGGTGGGGGGAGGTTACGAGCAGTACTTC,CASSLVGGGYEQYF
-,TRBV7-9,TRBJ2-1,TGTGCCAGCAGCTTGGGGACGAATAATGAGCAGTTCTTC,CASSLGTNNEQFF
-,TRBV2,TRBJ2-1,TGTGCCAGGAGTAAAAGGCCTAGCTCCTACAATGAGCAGTTCTTC,CARSKRPSSYNEQFF
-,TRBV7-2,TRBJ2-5,TGTGCCAGCAGCCCAGACCAAGAGACCCAGTACTTC,CASSPDQETQYF
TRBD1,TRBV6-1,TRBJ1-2,TGTGCCAGCAGTGAAAAACCTCATGGGACAGGGAACTATGGCTACACCTTC,CASSEKPHGTGNYGYTF
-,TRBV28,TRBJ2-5,TGTGCCAGCAGACCTACAGGGCCAGGAACCCCCCAAGAGACCCAGTACTTC,CASRPTGPGTPQETQYF
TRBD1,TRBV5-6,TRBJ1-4,TGTGCCAGCAGCTCCCGGTGGACAGGAAGTAATGAAAAACTGTTTTTT,CASSSRWTGSNEKLFF
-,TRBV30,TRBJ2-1,TGTGCCTGGAGTGGAGTGCTTGAGCAGTTCTTC,CAWSGVLEQFF
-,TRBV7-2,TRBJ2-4,TGTGCCAGCAGTTACATCGCGGGGGCCTTGGACATTCAGTACTTC,CASSYIAGALDIQYF